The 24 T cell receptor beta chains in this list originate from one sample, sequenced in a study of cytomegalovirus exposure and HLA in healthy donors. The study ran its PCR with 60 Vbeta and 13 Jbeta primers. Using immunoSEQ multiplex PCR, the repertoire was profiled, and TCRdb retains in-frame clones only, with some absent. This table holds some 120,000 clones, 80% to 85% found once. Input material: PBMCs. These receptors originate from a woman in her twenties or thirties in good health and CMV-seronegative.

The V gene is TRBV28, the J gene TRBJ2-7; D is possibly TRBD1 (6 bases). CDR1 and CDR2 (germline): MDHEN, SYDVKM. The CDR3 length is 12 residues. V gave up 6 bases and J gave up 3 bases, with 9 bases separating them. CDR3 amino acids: CASSWTDYEQYF. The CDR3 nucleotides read TGTGCCAGCAGCTGGACAGACTACGAGCAGTACTTC.

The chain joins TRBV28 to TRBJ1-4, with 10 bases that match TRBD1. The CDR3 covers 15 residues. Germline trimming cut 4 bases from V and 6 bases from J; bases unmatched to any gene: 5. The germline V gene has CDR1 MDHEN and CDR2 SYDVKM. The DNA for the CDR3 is TGTGCCAGCAGTTCCGCCGGGACAGGGGATGAAAAACTGTTTTTT. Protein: CASSSAGTGDEKLFF.

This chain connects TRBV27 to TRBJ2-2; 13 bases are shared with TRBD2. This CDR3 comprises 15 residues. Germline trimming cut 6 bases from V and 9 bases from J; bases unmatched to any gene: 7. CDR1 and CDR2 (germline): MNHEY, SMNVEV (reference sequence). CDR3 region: CASSRTSGSLWELFF. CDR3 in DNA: TGTGCCAGCAGCCGGACTAGCGGGAGCCTCTGGGAGCTGTTTTTT.

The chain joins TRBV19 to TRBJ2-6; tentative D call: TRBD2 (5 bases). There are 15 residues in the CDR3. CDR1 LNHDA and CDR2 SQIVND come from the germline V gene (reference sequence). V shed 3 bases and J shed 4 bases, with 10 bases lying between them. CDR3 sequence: CASSIGPGGANVLTF. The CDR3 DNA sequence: TGTGCCAGTAGTATCGGCCCGGGGGGGGCCAACGTCCTGACTTTC.

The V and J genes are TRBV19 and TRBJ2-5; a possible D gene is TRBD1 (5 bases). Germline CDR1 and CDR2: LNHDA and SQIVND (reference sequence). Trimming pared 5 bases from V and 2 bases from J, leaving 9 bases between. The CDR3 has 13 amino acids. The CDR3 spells CASSSAGQETQYF. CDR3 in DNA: TGTGCCAGTAGTTCTGCAGGGCAAGAGACCCAGTACTTC.

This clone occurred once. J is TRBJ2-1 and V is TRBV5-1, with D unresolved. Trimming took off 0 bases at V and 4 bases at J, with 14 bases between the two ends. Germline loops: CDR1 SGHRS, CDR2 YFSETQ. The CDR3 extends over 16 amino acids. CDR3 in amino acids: CASSLVTGSTYNEQFF. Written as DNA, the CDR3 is TGCGCCAGCAGCTTGGTTACGGGTAGCACTTACAATGAGCAGTTCTTC.

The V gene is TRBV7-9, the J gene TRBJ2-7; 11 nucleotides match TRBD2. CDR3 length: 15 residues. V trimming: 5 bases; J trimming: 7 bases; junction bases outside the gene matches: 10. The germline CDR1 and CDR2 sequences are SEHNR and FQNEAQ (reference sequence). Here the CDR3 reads CASSLLAGGRWEQYF. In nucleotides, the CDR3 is TGTGCCAGCAGCCTTTTAGCGGGAGGGCGTTGGGAGCAGTACTTC.

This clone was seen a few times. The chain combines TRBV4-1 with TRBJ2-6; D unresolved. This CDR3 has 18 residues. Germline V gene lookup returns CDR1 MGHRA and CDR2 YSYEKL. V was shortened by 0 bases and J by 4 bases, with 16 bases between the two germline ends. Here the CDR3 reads CASSQEMRFFGGANVLTF. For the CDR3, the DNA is TGCGCCAGCAGCCAAGAGATGAGGTTTTTTGGGGGGGCCAACGTCCTGACTTTC.

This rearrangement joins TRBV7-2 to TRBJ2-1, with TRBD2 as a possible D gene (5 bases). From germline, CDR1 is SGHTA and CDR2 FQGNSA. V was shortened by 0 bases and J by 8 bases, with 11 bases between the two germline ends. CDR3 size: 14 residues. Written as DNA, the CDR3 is TGTGCCAGCAGCTTAGCGGGAGTAGTGGATGAGCAGTTCTTC. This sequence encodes CASSLAGVVDEQFF.

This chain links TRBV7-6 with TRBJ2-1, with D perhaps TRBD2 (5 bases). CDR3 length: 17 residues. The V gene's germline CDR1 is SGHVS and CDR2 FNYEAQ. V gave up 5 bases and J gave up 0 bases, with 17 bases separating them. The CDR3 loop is CASSLRSGASSYNEQFF. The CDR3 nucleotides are TGTGCCAGCAGCCTTCGGAGCGGAGCCAGCTCCTACAATGAGCAGTTCTTC.

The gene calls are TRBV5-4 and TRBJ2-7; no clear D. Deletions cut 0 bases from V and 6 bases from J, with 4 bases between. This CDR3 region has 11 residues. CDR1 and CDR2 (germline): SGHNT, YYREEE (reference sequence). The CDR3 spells CASSLGLEQYF. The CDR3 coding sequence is TGTGCCAGCAGCTTGGGTCTCGAGCAGTACTTC.

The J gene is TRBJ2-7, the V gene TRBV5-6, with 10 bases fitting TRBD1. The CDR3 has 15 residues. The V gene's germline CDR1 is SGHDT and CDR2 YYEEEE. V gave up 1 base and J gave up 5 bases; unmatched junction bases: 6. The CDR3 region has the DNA TGTGCCAGCAGCTTGCGGGGGACAGGGGTTCACGAGCAGTACTTC. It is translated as CASSLRGTGVHEQYF.

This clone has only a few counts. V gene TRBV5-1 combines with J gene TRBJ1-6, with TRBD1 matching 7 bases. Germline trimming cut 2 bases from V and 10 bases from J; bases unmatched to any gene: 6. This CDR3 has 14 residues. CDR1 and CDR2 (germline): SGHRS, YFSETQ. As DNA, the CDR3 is TGCGCCAGCAGCTTCGGGACAGAAGACTCACCCCTCCACTTT. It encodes CASSFGTEDSPLHF.

CDR3 protein: CASSQGYEQYF. The CDR3 DNA sequence: TGTGCCAGCAGTCAGGGCTACGAGCAGTACTTC. The chain couples TRBV28 to TRBJ2-7; a weak D match, TRBD1 (5 bases). Deletions cut 5 bases from V and 3 bases from J, with 5 bases between. The CDR3 is 11 residues long. Germline assignment: CDR1 MDHEN and CDR2 SYDVKM.

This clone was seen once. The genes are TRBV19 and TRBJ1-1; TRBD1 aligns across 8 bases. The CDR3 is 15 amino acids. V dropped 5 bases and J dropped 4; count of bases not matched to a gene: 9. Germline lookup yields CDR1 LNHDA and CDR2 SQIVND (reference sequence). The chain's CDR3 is CASSVTTGESTEAFF. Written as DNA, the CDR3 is TGTGCCAGTAGTGTCACGACAGGGGAGAGCACTGAAGCTTTCTTT.

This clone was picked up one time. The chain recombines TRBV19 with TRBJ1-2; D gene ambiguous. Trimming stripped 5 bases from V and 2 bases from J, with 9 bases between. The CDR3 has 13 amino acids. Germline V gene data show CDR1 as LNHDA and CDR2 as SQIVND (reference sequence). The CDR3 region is CASSAESNYGYTF. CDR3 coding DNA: TGTGCCAGTAGTGCGGAGTCCAACTATGGCTACACCTTC.

CDR3 amino acids: CASRSPPGFHNEQFF. In DNA form, the CDR3 reads TGTGCCAGCAGGAGCCCGCCGGGTTTCCACAATGAGCAGTTCTTC. This chain joins TRBV7-9 and TRBJ2-1; D is unclear. Germline assignment: CDR1 SEHNR and CDR2 FQNEAQ (reference sequence). V shed 6 bases and J shed 5 bases, with 17 bases lying between them. The CDR3 runs 15 residues.

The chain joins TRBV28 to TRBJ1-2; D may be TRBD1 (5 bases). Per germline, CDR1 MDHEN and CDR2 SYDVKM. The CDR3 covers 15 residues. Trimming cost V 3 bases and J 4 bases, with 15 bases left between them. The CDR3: CASSFIPGGSYGYTF. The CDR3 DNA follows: TGTGCCAGCAGTTTTATCCCGGGGGGGTCCTATGGCTACACCTTC.

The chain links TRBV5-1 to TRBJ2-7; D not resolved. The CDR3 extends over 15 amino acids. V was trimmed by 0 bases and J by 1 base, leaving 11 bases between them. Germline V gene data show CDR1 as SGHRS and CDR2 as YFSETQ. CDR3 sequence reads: CASSLVTGGSYEQYF. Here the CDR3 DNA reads TGCGCCAGCAGCTTGGTGACGGGTGGGTCCTACGAGCAGTACTTC. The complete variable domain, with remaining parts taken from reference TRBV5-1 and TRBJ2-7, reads KAGVTQTPRYLIKTRGQQVTLSCSPISGHRSVSWYQQTPGQGLQFLFEYFSETQRNKGNFPGRFSGRQFSNSRSEMNVSTLELGDSALYLCASSLVTGGSYEQYFGPGTRLTVT.

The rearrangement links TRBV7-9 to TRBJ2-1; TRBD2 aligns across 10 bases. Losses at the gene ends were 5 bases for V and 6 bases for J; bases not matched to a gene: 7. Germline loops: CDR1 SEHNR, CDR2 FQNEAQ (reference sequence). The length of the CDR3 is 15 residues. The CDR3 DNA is TGTGCCAGCAGCGAGGAGGAGCGGGAGGGCAATGAGCAGTTCTTC. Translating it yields CASSEEEREGNEQFF.

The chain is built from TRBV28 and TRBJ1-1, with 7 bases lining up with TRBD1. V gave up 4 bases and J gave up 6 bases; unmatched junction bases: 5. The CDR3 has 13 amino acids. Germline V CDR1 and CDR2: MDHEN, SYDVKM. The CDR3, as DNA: TGTGCCAGCAGTTCCGCTGGGACAGCTGAAGCTTTCTTT. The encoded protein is CASSSAGTAEAFF.

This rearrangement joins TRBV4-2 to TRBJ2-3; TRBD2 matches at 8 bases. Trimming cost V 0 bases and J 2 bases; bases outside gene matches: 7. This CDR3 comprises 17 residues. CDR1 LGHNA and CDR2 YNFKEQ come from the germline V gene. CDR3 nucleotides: TGTGCCAGCAGCCAAGATCCAGCGGGAGTTCCCACAGATACGCAGTATTTT. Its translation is CASSQDPAGVPTDTQYF.

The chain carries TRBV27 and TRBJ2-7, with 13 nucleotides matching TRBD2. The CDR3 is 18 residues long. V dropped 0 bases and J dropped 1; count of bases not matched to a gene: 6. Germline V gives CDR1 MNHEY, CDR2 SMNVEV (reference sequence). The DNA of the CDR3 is TGTGCCAGCAGTTTATCGCAGACTAGCGGGAGGCCGTCCTACGAGCAGTACTTC. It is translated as CASSLSQTSGRPSYEQYF.

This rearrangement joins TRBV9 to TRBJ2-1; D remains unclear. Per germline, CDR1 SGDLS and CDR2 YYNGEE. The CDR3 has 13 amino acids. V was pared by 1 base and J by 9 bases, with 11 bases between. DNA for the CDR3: TGTGCCAGCAGCGTAACTATAGACGCTGAGCAGTTCTTC. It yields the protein CASSVTIDAEQFF.